This T cell receptor beta chain was identified in a study of cytotoxic CD8 clonotypes in ibrutinib-treated CLL. Clones were sequenced by immunoSEQ multiplex PCR, and TCRdb holds only the in-frame ones, with some missing. Seen here are over 9,000 clones, roughly four fifths observed once, and the top ten hold roughly 20%. This TCR was sampled from a human donor with chronic lymphocytic leukemia. The input for sequencing was PBMCs, taken at disease progression, from a patient treated with ibrutinib.

The CDR3 DNA is TGTGCCAGCAGCCCCGGGACGGGCCAAGAGACCCAGTACTTC. It specifies CASSPGTGQETQYF. V is TRBV9 and J is TRBJ2-5; D is perhaps TRBD1 or TRBD2 (5 bases each). This CDR3 is 14 amino acids long. Trimming took off 4 bases at V and 1 base at J, with 11 bases between the two ends. Germline loops: CDR1 SGDLS, CDR2 YYNGEE.